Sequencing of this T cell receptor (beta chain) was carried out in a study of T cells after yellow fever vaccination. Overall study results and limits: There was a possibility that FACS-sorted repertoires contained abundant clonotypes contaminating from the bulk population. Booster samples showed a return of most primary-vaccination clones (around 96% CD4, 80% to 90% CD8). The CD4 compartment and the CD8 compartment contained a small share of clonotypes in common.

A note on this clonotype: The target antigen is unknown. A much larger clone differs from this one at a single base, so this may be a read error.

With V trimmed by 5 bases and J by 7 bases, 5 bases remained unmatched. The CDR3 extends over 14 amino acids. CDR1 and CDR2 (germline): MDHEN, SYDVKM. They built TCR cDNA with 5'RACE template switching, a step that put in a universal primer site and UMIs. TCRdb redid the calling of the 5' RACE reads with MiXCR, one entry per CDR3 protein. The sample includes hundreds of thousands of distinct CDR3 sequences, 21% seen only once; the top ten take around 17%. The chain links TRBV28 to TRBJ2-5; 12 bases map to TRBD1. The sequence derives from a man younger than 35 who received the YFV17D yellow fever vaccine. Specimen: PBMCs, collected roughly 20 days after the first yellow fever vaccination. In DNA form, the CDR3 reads TGTGCCAGCAGTCGGGACAGGGGGCGAGGGACCCAGTACTTC. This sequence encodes CASSRDRGRGTQYF.